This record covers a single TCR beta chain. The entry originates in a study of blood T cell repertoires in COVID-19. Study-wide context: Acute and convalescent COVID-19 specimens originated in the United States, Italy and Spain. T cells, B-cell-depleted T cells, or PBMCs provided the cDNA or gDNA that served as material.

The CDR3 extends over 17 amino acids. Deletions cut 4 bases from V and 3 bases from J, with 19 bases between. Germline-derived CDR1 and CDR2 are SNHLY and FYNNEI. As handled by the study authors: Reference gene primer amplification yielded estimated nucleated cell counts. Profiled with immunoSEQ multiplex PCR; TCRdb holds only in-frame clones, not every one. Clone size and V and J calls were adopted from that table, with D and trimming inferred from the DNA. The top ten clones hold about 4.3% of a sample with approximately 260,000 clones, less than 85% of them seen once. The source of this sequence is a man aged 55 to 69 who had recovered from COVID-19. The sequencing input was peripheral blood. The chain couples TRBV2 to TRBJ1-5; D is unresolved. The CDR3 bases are TGTGCCAGCAGTGTCGTCGGTGCCCCATCGGTCAATCAGCCCCAGCATTTT. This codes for CASSVVGAPSVNQPQHF.